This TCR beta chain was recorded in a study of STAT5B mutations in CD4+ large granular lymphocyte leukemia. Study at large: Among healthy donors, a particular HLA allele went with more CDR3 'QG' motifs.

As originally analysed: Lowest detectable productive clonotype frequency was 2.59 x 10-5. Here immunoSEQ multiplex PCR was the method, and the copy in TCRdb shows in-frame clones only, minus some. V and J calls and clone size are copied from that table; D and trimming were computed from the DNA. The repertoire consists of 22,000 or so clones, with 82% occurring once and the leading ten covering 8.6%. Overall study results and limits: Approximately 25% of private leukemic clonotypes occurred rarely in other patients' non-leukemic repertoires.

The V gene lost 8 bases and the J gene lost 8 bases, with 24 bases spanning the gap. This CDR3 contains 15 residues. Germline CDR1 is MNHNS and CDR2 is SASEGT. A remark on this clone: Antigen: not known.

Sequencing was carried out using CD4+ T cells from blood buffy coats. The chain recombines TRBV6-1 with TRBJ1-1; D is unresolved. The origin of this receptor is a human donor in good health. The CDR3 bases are TGTGCCAGCTCCCACCCAGCAGCGGGGAATTTAGAAGCTTTCTTT. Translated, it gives CASSHPAAGNLEAFF.